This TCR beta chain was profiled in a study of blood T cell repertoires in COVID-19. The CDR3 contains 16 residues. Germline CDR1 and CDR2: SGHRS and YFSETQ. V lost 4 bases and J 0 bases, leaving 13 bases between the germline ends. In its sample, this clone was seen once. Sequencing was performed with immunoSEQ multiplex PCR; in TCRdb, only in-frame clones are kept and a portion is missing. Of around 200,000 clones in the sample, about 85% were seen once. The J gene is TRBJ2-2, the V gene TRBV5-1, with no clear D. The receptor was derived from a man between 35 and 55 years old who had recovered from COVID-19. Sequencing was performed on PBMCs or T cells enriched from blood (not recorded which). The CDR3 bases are TGCGCCAGCAGCCTGACTCTGACGACGAACACCGGGGAGCTGTTTTTT. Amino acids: CASSLTLTTNTGELFF. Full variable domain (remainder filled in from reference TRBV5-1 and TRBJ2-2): KAGVTQTPRYLIKTRGQQVTLSCSPISGHRSVSWYQQTPGQGLQFLFEYFSETQRNKGNFPGRFSGRQFSNSRSEMNVSTLELGDSALYLCASSLTLTTNTGELFFGEGSRLTVL.